The next 2 T cell receptor beta chains were all read from a single sample in a study of T cell clones after liver transplantation. TCRdb's copy holds only in-frame clones and misses some; the assay was immunoSEQ multiplex PCR. Among 60,000 or so clones listed, 60% to 80% were seen once. Sequencing used CD4+ T cells from blood, obtained at the 22-month timepoint. The receptors were gathered from a human patient who received a liver transplant. Some of these T cells may belong to the graft donor.

The rearrangement links TRBV15 to TRBJ1-4; weak D call: TRBD1 (5 bases). Trimming pared 3 bases from V and 8 bases from J, leaving 16 bases between. The CDR3 consists of 15 residues. Germline lookup yields CDR1 LNHNV and CDR2 YYDKDF (reference sequence). CDR3 sequence (DNA): TGTGCCACCAGCAGTCCAGGGAGGGAAGAAGAAAAACTGTTTTTT. This gives the protein CATSSPGREEEKLFF.

This clone was recorded only once. The chain joins TRBV6-1 to TRBJ2-3; D not certain. The CDR3 runs 14 residues. V was clipped by 3 bases and J by 2 bases, with 9 bases between them. Germline assignment: CDR1 MNHNS and CDR2 SASEGT. This CDR3 is CASSETGDTDTQYF. CDR3 coding DNA: TGTGCCAGCAGTGAGACTGGGGACACAGATACGCAGTATTTT.